Listed below are T cell receptor beta chains from one sample, sequenced in a study of Ad26.COV2.S vaccination and SARS-CoV-2 variants. Assay: immunoSEQ multiplex PCR; the TCRdb copy retains only in-frame clones and omits some. The sample carries about 680,000 clones, roughly 90% recorded once. The sequencing used peripheral blood, collected in a trial of Ad26.COV2.S vaccine versus placebo. The receptors shown here come from a person between 18 and 59 years old who received the Ad26.COV2.S COVID-19 vaccine or a placebo. CDR3s leave out the opening cysteine and the closing phenylalanine or tryptophan. The order of the fields is V gene, J gene, CDR3 protein.

TRBV6-5	TRBJ1-2	ASSNRRLNYGYT
TRBV2	TRBJ2-6	ATTLAPSSGANVLT
TRBV5-1	TRBJ1-1	ASSLGGPTEAF
TRBV19	TRBJ2-5	ASSSFLSSPQTQY
TRBV5-1	TRBJ1-5	ASSLGTGGPQPQH
TRBV24-1	TRBJ2-2	ATSDTGTPMNTGELF
TRBV5-1	TRBJ2-6	ASSLDSASGANVLT
TRBV7-2	TRBJ2-3	ASSFRASATDTQY
TRBV19	TRBJ2-3	ATNSGATDTQY
TRBV19	TRBJ2-7	ASSMDPTYEQY
TRBV30	TRBJ2-5	AWSVAGAETQY
TRBV27	TRBJ1-2	ASSSPLYGYT
TRBV30	TRBJ1-2	AWEQGARGYT
TRBV7-2	TRBJ2-1	ASRPHLRDDYNEQF
TRBV7-2	TRBJ1-5	ASSSRGSNQPQH
TRBV19	TRBJ2-7	ASSIVSASYEQY
TRBV5-1	TRBJ2-1	ASSFGQGLSYNEQF
TRBV5-5	TRBJ2-1	ASSLWDYNEQF
TRBV24-1	TRBJ2-1	ATRRSGPYNEQF
TRBV30	TRBJ1-1	AWSALEAEAF
TRBV6-5	TRBJ1-5	ASSYRGAKGQPQH
TRBV18	TRBJ2-2	ASSAGLAGGPNTGELF
TRBV7-2	TRBJ1-6	ASSLRDREAAPLH
TRBV9	TRBJ2-1	ASSVRAWDRGINEQF
TRBV7-8	TRBJ2-6	ASRDFPGSGANVLT
TRBV11-2	TRBJ1-1	ASSPHAVNTEAF
TRBV5-1	TRBJ2-2	ASSFATDRTGELF
TRBV5-1	TRBJ2-1	ASSSGTSGGDSSYNEQF
TRBV27	TRBJ2-7	ASSFSGSAVEQY
TRBV7-2	TRBJ2-1	ASSLIGAGGGHEQF
TRBV5-1	TRBJ2-3	ASSFALRDTQY
TRBV30	TRBJ1-5	AWSADSYNQPQH
TRBV6-5	TRBJ2-2	ASSSGLRTSGELF
TRBV25-1	TRBJ2-7	ASSDNTGYEQY
TRBV27	TRBJ1-1	ASGQGPSNTEAF
TRBV5-1	TRBJ2-1	ASSLGNFGRGYNEQF
TRBV6-1	TRBJ1-2	ASSEAGRVDYGYT
TRBV4-3	TRBJ2-7	ASSQDRGQGVSYEQY
TRBV19	TRBJ1-2	ASIQSSNYGYT
TRBV5-8	TRBJ2-7	ASSLVRDTGLPGGY
TRBV11-2	TRBJ1-5	ASSSALSNQPQH
TRBV11-2	TRBJ2-1	ASSLDNYYNEQF
TRBV18	TRBJ2-7	ASSPGGVGSYEQY
TRBV10-3	TRBJ2-2	AIRGGLAGPTTGELF
TRBV6-6	TRBJ1-1	ASIEGAPRTEAF